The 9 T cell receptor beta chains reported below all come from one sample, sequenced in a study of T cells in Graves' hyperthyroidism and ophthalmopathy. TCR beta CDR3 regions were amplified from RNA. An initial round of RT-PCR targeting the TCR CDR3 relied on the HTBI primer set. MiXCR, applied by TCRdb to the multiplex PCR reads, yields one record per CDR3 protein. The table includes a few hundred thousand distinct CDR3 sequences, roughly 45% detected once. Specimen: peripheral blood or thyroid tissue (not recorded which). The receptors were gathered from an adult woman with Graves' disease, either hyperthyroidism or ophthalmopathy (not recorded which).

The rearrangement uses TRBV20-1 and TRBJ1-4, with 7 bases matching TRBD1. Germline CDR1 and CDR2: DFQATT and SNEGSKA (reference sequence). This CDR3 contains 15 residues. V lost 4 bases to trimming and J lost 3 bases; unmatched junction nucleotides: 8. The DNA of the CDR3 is TGCAGTGCTAATTCGCAGGGACAGTCTAATGAAAAACTGTTTTTT. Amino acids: CSANSQGQSNEKLFF.

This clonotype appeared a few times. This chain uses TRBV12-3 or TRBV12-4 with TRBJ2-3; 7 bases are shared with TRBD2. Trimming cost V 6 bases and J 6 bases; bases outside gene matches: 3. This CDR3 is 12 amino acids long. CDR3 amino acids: CASRGGTDTQYF. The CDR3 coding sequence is TGTGCCAGCAGGGGGGGGACGGATACGCAGTATTTT.

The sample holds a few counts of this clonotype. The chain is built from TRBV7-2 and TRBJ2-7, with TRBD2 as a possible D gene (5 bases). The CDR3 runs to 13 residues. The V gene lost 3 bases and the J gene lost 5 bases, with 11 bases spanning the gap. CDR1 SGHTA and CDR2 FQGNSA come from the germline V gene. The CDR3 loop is CASSFDGLDEQYF. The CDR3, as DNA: TGTGCCAGCAGCTTCGACGGACTTGACGAGCAGTACTTC.

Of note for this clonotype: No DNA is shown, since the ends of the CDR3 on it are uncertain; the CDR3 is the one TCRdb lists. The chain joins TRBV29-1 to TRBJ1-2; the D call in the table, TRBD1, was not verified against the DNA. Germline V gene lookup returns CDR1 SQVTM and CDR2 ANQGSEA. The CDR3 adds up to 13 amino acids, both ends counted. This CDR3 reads CSVAGGSVKSCTF.

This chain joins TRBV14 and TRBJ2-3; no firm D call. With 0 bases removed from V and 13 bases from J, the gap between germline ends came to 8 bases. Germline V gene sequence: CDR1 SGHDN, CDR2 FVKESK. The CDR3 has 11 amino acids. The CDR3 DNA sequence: TGTGCCAGCAGCCAAGAAGGCACAGAGTATTTT. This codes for CASSQEGTEYF.

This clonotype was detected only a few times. CDR3 in DNA: TGTGCCAGTACGGACAGGACAATCTACGAGCAGTACTTC. Amino acids: CASTDRTIYEQYF. The V and J genes are TRBV7-9 and TRBJ2-7, with 7 bases fitting TRBD1. The germline V gene has CDR1 SEHNR and CDR2 FQNEAQ (reference sequence). Unmatched junction bases numbered 8, after V lost 9 bases and J lost 3 bases. This CDR3 comprises 13 residues.

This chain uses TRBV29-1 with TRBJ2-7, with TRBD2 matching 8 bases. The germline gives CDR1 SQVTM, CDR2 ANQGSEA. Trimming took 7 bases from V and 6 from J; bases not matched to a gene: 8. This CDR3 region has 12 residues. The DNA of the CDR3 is TGCAGCGGCGGGCTCCTAGCGGGCGAGCAGTACTTC. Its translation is CSGGLLAGEQYF.

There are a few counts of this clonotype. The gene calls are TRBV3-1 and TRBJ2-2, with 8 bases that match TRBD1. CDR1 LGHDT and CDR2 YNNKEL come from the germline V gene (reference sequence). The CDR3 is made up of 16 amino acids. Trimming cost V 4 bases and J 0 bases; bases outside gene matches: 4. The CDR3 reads CASSPRQGPNTGELFF. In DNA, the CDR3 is TGTGCCAGCAGCCCGAGACAGGGGCCGAACACCGGGGAGCTGTTTTTT.

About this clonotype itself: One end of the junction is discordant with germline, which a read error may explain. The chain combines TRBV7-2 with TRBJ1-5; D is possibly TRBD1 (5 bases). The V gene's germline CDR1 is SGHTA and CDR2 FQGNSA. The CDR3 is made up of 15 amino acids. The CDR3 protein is CAGSWVWGSNQPQHF. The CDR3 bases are TGTGCCGGCAGCTGGGTGTGGGGGAGCAATCAGCCCCAGCATTTC.